These 5 T cell receptor beta chains share one sample of origin, sequenced in a study of cytomegalovirus exposure and HLA in healthy donors. In the PCR, 60 Vbeta and 13 Jbeta primers were used. Libraries were prepared by immunoSEQ multiplex PCR; TCRdb keeps only in-frame clonotypes and omits some of them. The data hold roughly 140,000 clones, with approximately 81% observed a single time. The sequenced sample consisted of PBMCs. The receptors here all came from a woman aged 40 to 50 in good health and CMV-seropositive.

This clone was seen a handful of times. The genes are TRBV6-6 and TRBJ1-3; D is uncertain. The CDR3 sequence is 14 residues long. Germline CDR1 and CDR2: MNHNY and SVGAGI (reference sequence). V was pared by 2 bases and J by 0 bases, with 5 bases between. The CDR3 DNA sequence: TGTGCCAGCAGTTACCCCAACTCTGGAAACACCATATATTTT. It is translated as CASSYPNSGNTIYF.

In this sample, this clone turned up a few times. V and J are TRBV2 and TRBJ1-3, with 7 positions matching TRBD1. The germline V gene encodes CDR1 SNHLY and CDR2 FYNNEI. J lost 1 base, V lost 2 bases, and 2 bases had no gene match. The CDR3 is made up of 15 amino acids. Here the CDR3 DNA reads TGTGCCAGCAGTGAAAGCAGGGGGTCTGGAAACACCATATATTTT. Translation gives CASSESRGSGNTIYF.

The chain links TRBV7-2 to TRBJ1-5; possibly TRBD1 for D (5 bases). Trimming pared 3 bases from V and 3 bases from J, leaving 9 bases between. CDR1 SGHTA and CDR2 FQGNSA come from the germline V gene. This CDR3 contains 14 residues. The CDR3 reads CASSFDSYNQPQHF. Written as DNA, the CDR3 is TGTGCCAGCAGCTTCGACAGTTACAATCAGCCCCAGCATTTT.

The CDR3: CASTVGLASNEQFF. The DNA of the CDR3 is TGTGCCAGCACCGTGGGACTAGCTTCTAATGAGCAGTTCTTC. This sequence joins TRBV6-6 and TRBJ2-1, with TRBD2 matching 9 bases. Looked up from germline, CDR1 is MNHNY and CDR2 is SVGAGI (reference sequence). This CDR3 comprises 14 residues. Unmatched junction bases numbered 8, after V lost 7 bases and J lost 7 bases.

The genes are TRBV18 and TRBJ1-1; 8 positions match TRBD1. Germline V gives CDR1 KGHSH, CDR2 LQKENI. The CDR3 is 13 amino acids. Trimming at V came to 3 bases and at J to 5 bases, leaving 2 bases not matched to a gene. CDR3 sequence reads: CASSPGQGTEAFF. The CDR3 nucleotides are TGTGCCAGCTCACCCGGACAGGGAACTGAAGCTTTCTTT. The whole variable domain, filled in from reference TRBV18 and TRBJ1-1, reads NAGVMQNPRHLVRRRGQEARLRCSPMKGHSHVYWYRQLPEEGLKFMVYLQKENIIDESGMPKERFSAEFPKEGPSILRIQQVVRGDSAAYFCASSPGQGTEAFFGQGTRLTVV.